This T cell receptor (beta chain) came from a study of cytomegalovirus exposure and HLA in healthy donors. From germline, CDR1 is MGHRA and CDR2 YSYEKL. The CDR3 covers 18 residues. The J segment lost 2 bases and the V segment lost 0 bases, leaving 6 bases of the junction unmatched. 13 Jbeta primers and 60 Vbeta primers were used for the PCR. The protocol was immunoSEQ multiplex PCR, while the TCRdb copy is restricted to in-frame clones and leaves out a portion. The table includes about 250,000 clones, more than 55% detected once. The sample comprised PBMCs. The clonotype was recovered from a female donor in good health and CMV-seronegative. The chain combines TRBV4-1 with TRBJ2-6; 8 bases align to TRBD1. The CDR3 DNA is TGCGCCAGCAGCCAAGAACCGCCAGGGGGCACTGGGGCCAACGTCCTGACTTTC. It codes for CASSQEPPGGTGANVLTF.